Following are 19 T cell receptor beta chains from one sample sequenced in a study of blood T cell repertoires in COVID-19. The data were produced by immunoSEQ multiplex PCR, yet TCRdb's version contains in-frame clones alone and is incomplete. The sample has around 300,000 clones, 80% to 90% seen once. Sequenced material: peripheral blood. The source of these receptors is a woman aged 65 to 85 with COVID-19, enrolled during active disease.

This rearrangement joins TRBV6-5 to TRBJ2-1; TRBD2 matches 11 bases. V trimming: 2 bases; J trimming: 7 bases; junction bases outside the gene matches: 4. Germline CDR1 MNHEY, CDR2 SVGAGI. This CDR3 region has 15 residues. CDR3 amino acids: CASSYETSGKNEQFF. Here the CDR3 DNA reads TGTGCCAGCAGTTACGAGACTAGCGGGAAGAATGAGCAGTTCTTC.

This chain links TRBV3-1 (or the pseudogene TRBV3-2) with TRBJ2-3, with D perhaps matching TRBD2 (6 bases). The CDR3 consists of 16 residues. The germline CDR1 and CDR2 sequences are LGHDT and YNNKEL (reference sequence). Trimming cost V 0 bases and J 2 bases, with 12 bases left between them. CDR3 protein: CASSQEEAGLTDTQYF. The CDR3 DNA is TGTGCCAGCAGCCAAGAAGAAGCGGGCCTCACAGATACGCAGTATTTT.

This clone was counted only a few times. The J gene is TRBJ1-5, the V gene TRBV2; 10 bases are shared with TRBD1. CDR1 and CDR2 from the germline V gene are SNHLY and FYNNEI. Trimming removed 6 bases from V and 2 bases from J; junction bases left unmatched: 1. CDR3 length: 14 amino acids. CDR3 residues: CASRGTGGNQPQHF. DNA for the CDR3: TGTGCCAGCAGGGGGACAGGGGGCAATCAGCCCCAGCATTTT.

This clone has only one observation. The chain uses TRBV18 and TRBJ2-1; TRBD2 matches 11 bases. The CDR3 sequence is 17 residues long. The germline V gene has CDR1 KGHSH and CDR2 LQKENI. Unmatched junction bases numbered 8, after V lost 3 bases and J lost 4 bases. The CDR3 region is CASSPFLGTSGYNEQFF. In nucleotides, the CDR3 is TGTGCCAGCTCACCTTTCTTAGGGACTAGCGGATACAATGAGCAGTTCTTC. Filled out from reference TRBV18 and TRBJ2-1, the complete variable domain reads NAGVMQNPRHLVRRRGQEARLRCSPMKGHSHVYWYRQLPEEGLKFMVYLQKENIIDESGMPKERFSAEFPKEGPSILRIQQVVRGDSAAYFCASSPFLGTSGYNEQFFGPGTRLTVL.

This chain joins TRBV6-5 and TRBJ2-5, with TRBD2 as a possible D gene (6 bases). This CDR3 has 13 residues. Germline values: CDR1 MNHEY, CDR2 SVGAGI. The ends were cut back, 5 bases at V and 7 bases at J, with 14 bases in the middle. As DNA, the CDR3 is TGTGCCAGCAGTCGGGACTCCTGGGGGACCCAGTACTTC. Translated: CASSRDSWGTQYF.

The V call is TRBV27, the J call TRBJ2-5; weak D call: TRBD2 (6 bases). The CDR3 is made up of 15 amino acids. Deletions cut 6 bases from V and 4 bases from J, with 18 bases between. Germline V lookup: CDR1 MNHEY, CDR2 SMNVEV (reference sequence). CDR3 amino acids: CASSPFTGVPETQYF. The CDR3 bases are TGTGCCAGCAGCCCCTTTACGGGGGTACCAGAGACCCAGTACTTC.

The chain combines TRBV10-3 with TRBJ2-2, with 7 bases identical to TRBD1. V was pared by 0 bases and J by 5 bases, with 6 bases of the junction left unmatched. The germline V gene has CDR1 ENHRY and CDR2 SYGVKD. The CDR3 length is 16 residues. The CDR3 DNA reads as TGTGCCATCAGTGAGTCAGGGGGCGGTTGGACCGGGGAGCTGTTTTTT. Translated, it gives CAISESGGGWTGELFF.

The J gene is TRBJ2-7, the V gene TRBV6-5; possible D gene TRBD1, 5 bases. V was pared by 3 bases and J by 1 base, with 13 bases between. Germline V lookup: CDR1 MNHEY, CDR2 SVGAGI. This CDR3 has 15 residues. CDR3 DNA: TGTGCCAGCAGTTATTCCCCCAGGGTGTCCTACGAGCAGTACTTC. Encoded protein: CASSYSPRVSYEQYF.

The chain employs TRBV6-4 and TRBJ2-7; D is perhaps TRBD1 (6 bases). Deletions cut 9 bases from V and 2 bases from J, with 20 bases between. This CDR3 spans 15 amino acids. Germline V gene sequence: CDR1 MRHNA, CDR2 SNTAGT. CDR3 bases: TGTGCCAGGGTTACAGGGCCCCGGGGACCCTACGAGCAGTACTTC. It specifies CARVTGPRGPYEQYF.

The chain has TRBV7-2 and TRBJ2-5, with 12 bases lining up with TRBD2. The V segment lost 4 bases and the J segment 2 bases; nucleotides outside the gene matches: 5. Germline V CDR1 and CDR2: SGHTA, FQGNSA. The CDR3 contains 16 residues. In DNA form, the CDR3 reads TGTGCCAGCAGCTCCCGGACTAGCGGGGTACAAGAGACCCAGTACTTC. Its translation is CASSSRTSGVQETQYF.

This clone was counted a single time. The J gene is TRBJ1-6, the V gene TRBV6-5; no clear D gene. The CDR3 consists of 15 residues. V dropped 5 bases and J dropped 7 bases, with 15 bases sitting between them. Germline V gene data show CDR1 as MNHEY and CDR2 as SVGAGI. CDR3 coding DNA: TGTGCCAGCAGTAGCGGGTTGGGAGGAAATTCACCCCTCCACTTT. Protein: CASSSGLGGNSPLHF.

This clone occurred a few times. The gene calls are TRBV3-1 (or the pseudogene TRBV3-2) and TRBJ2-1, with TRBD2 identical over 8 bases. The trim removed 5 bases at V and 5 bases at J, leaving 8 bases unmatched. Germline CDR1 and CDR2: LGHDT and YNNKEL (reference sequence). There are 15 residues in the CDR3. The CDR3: CASSALWRGDNEQFF. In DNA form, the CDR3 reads TGTGCCAGCAGCGCCCTCTGGCGGGGGGACAATGAGCAGTTCTTC.

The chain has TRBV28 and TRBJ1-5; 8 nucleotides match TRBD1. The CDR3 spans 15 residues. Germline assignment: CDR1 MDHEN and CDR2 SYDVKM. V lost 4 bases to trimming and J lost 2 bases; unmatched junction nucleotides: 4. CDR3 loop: CASSSEGQGNQPQHF. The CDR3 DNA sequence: TGTGCCAGCAGTTCTGAGGGACAGGGCAATCAGCCCCAGCATTTT.

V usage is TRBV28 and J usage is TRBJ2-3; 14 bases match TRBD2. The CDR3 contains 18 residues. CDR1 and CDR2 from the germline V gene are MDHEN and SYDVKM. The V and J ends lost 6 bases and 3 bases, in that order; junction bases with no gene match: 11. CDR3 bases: TGTGCCAGCAGACCCGGACTAGCGGGGGGCCCGGCAACAGATACGCAGTATTTT. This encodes CASRPGLAGGPATDTQYF.

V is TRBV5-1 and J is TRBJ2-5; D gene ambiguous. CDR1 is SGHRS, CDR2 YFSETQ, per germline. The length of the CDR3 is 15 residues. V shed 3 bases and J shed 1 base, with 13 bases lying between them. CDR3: CASSWLETGQETQYF. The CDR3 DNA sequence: TGCGCCAGCAGCTGGCTCGAGACGGGCCAAGAGACCCAGTACTTC.

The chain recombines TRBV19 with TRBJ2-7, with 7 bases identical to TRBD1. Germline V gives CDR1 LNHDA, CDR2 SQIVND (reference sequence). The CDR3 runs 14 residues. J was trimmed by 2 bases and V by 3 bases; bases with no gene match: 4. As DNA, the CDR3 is TGTGCCAGTAGTATCAGGGACAGACCCTACGAGCAGTACTTC. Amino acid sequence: CASSIRDRPYEQYF.

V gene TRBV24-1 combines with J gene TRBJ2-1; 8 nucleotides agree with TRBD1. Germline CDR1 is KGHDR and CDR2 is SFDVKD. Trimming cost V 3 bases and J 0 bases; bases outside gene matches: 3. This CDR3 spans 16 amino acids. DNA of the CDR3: TGTGCCACCAGTGATCCCACAGGGGGCTCCTACAATGAGCAGTTCTTC. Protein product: CATSDPTGGSYNEQFF.

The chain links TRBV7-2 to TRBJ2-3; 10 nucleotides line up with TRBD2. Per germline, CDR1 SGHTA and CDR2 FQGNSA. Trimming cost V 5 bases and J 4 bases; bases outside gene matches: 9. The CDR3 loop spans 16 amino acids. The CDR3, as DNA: TGTGCCAGCAGCCTCCTGTCAGCGGGGGGGGCAGATACGCAGTATTTT. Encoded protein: CASSLLSAGGADTQYF.

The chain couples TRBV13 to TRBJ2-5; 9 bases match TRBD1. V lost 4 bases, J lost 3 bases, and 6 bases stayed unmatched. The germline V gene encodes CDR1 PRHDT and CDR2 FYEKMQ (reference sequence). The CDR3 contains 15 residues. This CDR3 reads CASSSPRTGEETQYF. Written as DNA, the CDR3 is TGTGCCAGCAGCTCGCCCCGGACAGGGGAAGAGACCCAGTACTTC.